This T cell receptor (beta chain) was recovered during a study of blood T cell repertoires in COVID-19. Study background: In each case, the material was cDNA or gDNA derived from T cells, B-cell-depleted T cells, or PBMCs.

Repertoires were generated with immunoSEQ multiplex PCR, while TCRdb's copy carries only in-frame clones and drops some. The table shows over 130,000 clones, with 70% to 80% occurring only once. The CDR3 loop spans 14 amino acids. Per germline, CDR1 ENHRY and CDR2 SYGVKD. Trimming removed 5 bases from V and 2 bases from J; junction bases left unmatched: 4. The chain combines TRBV10-3 with TRBJ1-2; the match to TRBD1 covers 8 bases. The source is a woman between 50 and 59 years old with active or convalescent COVID-19. Sequencing was carried out using peripheral blood. In DNA form, the CDR3 reads TGTGCCATCAGTCGGACAGGGTCAAACTATGGCTACACCTTC. It specifies CAISRTGSNYGYTF.